These 8 T cell receptor beta chains originate from one sample sequenced in a study of human T cells and chemical hapten exposure (dated by TCRdb to the early 2020s). Reading the label with the study, this specimen's time point is: patch test 1, 2 weeks after DPC sensitization. The treatment or condition label for this specimen denotes: therapeutic diphenylcyclopropenone sensitization with weekly scalp DPC. Libraries came from RACE. The sequencer listed for this sample is NextSeq 500. TCRdb took the public reads, trimmed them with fastp at Q25, ran MiXCR for clone calling and kept in-frame beta chains. Records with the same CDR3 protein are collapsed into one entry carrying the most frequent genes and DNA. Across this sample there are about 340,000 distinct CDR3 sequences, with around 6.9% seen only once. Roughly 7.9% of the sample lies in the top ten. Sequenced here: whole blood, sampled in connection with sensitization to the hapten diphenylcyclopropenone (DPC). The receptors originated from a woman aged 18-29 years with alopecia areata. Some clones in this sample may be carry-over from other donors' samples.

The chain employs TRBV5-1 and TRBJ1-1; TRBD1 might be the D (5 bases). Germline values: CDR1 SGHRS, CDR2 YFSETQ. The CDR3 runs 16 residues. V lost 7 bases, J lost 3 bases, and 22 bases lay in between. Here the CDR3 DNA reads TGCGCCAGCGAGGCAGGCCCTGCCGTGGGGGACACTGAAGCTTTCTTT. Its protein product is CASEAGPAVGDTEAFF.

This clonotype was detected ten times or more. This chain links TRBV29-1 with TRBJ1-2; D uncertain. Germline assignment: CDR1 SQVTM and CDR2 ANQGSEA. This CDR3 contains 11 residues. V was trimmed by 4 bases and J by 6 bases, leaving 9 bases between them. CDR3 sequence (DNA): TGCAGCGTTGGGGCAGGTGATGGCTACACCTTC. This gives the protein CSVGAGDGYTF. The full variable domain, completed using reference TRBV29-1 and TRBJ1-2, is SAVISQKPSRDICQRGTSLTIQCQVDSQVTMMFWYRQQPGQSLTLIATANQGSEATYESGFVIDKFPISRPNLTFSTLTVSNMSPEDSSIYLCSVGAGDGYTFGSGTRLTVV.

This clonotype was seen repeatedly, ten times or more. The chain carries TRBV12-3 or TRBV12-4 and TRBJ1-3, with D perhaps matching TRBD1 (6 bases). Between the trimmed V and J ends, which lost 6 bases and 6 bases, there was a span of 15 bases. This CDR3 is 14 amino acids long. CDR3 bases: TGTGCCAGCAGGAACGACAGGATCGAAAACACCATATATTTT. Amino acids: CASRNDRIENTIYF.

The chain employs TRBV7-2 and TRBJ1-6; D unresolved. Trimming pared 2 bases from V and 4 bases from J, leaving 6 bases between. CDR3 size: 14 residues. From germline, CDR1 is SGHTA and CDR2 FQGNSA. Here the CDR3 reads CASSLNSYNSPLHF. CDR3 nucleotide sequence: TGTGCCAGCAGCTTAAACAGTTATAATTCACCCCTCCACTTT.

This clonotype was seen a few times. The genes are TRBV20-1 and TRBJ2-3, with 10 nucleotides matching TRBD2. This CDR3 is built from 14 residues. The germline CDR1 and CDR2 sequences are DFQATT and SNEGSKA (reference sequence). V shed 6 bases, J shed 5 bases, and the junction held 8 bases outside the gene matches. CDR3 loop: CSAPLAGGIDTQYF. For the CDR3, the DNA is TGCAGTGCCCCATTAGCGGGGGGAATAGATACGCAGTATTTT.

This chain joins TRBV18 and TRBJ1-2; possible D gene TRBD1, 5 bases. From germline, CDR1 is KGHSH and CDR2 LQKENI. This CDR3 is built from 14 residues. Trimming removed 3 bases at V and 8 bases at J, with 16 bases between. CDR3 residues: CASSPQTDYTGYTF. The DNA for the CDR3 is TGTGCCAGCTCACCGCAGACAGATTACACGGGCTACACCTTC.

The rearrangement uses TRBV9 and TRBJ2-1; TRBD2 aligns across 11 bases. This CDR3 spans 16 amino acids. CDR1 SGDLS and CDR2 YYNGEE come from the germline V gene. The junction had 8 bases not matched to a gene; V was cut back by 0 bases and J by 9 bases. In DNA form, the CDR3 reads TGTGCCAGCAGCGTAGCTTTTAGCGGGGGGGCAGGTGAGCAGTTCTTC. Protein sequence: CASSVAFSGGAGEQFF.

This clonotype was detected only a few times. The chain uses TRBV5-1 and TRBJ1-6, with D tentatively TRBD1 (6 bases). Trimming took off 4 bases at V and 6 bases at J, with 11 bases between the two ends. There are 14 residues in the CDR3. Germline-derived CDR1 and CDR2 are SGHRS and YFSETQ. CDR3: CASSMGQINSPLHF. The CDR3 DNA is TGCGCCAGCAGCATGGGACAAATTAATTCACCCCTCCACTTT.